Below, 12 T cell receptor beta chains from the same sample are listed, as sequenced in a study of CD8 T cells in ankylosing spondylitis. TCRdb passed the 5' RACE reads through MiXCR, listing each CDR3 protein once. The sample has some 180,000 distinct CDR3 sequences, 15% to 20% seen once. Sequences were obtained from blood, either unsorted or a sorted T cell fraction (not recorded which). The receptor set was obtained from a male donor under 30 with ankylosing spondylitis or in good health (not recorded which).

The chain carries TRBV20-1 and TRBJ2-7; 7 nucleotides line up with TRBD1. Germline V gene sequence: CDR1 DFQATT, CDR2 SNEGSKA (reference sequence). The CDR3 runs to 14 residues. With 2 bases clipped from V and 3 bases from J, the junction kept 7 bases outside the gene matches. CDR3 in amino acids: CSARPGQEIYEQYF. The CDR3 DNA sequence: TGCAGTGCTAGACCCGGACAGGAGATCTACGAGCAGTACTTC.

This clonotype was counted at least ten times. The V and J genes are TRBV12-3 or TRBV12-4 and TRBJ2-2; D ambiguous. V lost 3 bases and J 2 bases, leaving 7 bases between the germline ends. The CDR3 is made up of 14 amino acids. CDR3 coding DNA: TGTGCCAGCAGTTTCTCTCCTAACACCGGGGAGCTGTTTTTT. Translating gives CASSFSPNTGELFF.

The chain links TRBV4-3 to TRBJ2-7; D perhaps matches TRBD2 (6 bases). The germline CDR1 and CDR2 sequences are LGHNA and YSLEER. V was shortened by 2 bases and J by 4 bases, with 12 bases between the two germline ends. The CDR3 length is 14 residues. CDR3 sequence: CASSQYGGTYEQYF. CDR3 coding DNA: TGCGCCAGCAGCCAATATGGGGGGACTTACGAGCAGTACTTC.

This clonotype was recorded many times. The chain recombines TRBV11-2 with TRBJ1-6, with D possibly matching TRBD1 (5 bases). The germline CDR1 and CDR2 sequences are SGHAT and FQNNGV. Trimming left V 5 bases short and J 7 bases short, with 15 bases between. This CDR3 region has 15 residues. The CDR3 region has the DNA TGTGCCAGCAGCCCCCCGGGGCAGGGAAATTCACCCCTCCACTTT. Protein sequence: CASSPPGQGNSPLHF. Full variable domain (remainder filled in from reference TRBV11-2 and TRBJ1-6): EAGVAQSPRYKIIEKRQSVAFWCNPISGHATLYWYQQILGQGPKLLIQFQNNGVVDDSQLPKDRFSAERLKGVDSTLKIQPAKLEDSAVYLCASSPPGQGNSPLHFGNGTRLTVT.

Many counts were recorded for this clonotype. The rearrangement uses TRBV20-1 and TRBJ2-5; no clear D gene. Trimming took off 1 base at V and 0 bases at J, with 9 bases between the two ends. This CDR3 is built from 14 residues. CDR1 is DFQATT and CDR2 is SNEGSKA in the germline V gene (reference sequence). CDR3 amino acids: CSARAAVYQETQYF. The CDR3 DNA follows: TGCAGTGCTAGAGCCGCGGTGTACCAAGAGACCCAGTACTTC.

In this sample, this clonotype turned up many times. The J gene is TRBJ2-1, the V gene TRBV29-1, with D perhaps TRBD2 (5 bases). V lost 6 bases, J lost 5 bases, and 17 bases lay in between. Germline CDR1 is SQVTM and CDR2 is ANQGSEA. This CDR3 comprises 14 residues. DNA for the CDR3: TGCAGCGTCTCACGGGAAAACTCGAACAATGAGCAGTTCTTC. Its translation is CSVSRENSNNEQFF.

There are many counts of this clonotype. The gene calls are TRBV4-3 and TRBJ2-1; D gene uncertain. Trimming stripped 0 bases from V and 6 bases from J, with 6 bases between. This CDR3 region has 13 residues. From germline, CDR1 is LGHNA and CDR2 YSLEER. CDR3 DNA sequence: TGCGCCAGCAGCCAAGATCTGGGCAATGAGCAGTTCTTC. Its protein is CASSQDLGNEQFF.

There are many counts of this clonotype. The rearrangement joins TRBV20-1 to TRBJ2-7; D remains ambiguous. The CDR3 runs 12 residues. Germline V gene lookup returns CDR1 DFQATT and CDR2 SNEGSKA (reference sequence). V was trimmed by 0 bases and J by 4 bases, leaving 7 bases between them. CDR3 sequence (DNA): TGCAGTGCTAGAGATGGCATTTACGAGCAGTACTTC. As protein: CSARDGIYEQYF.

This clonotype has at least ten counts. The chain is built from TRBV12-3 or TRBV12-4 and TRBJ2-4, with 9 bases lining up with TRBD1. The CDR3 runs to 15 residues. V shed 2 bases and J 11 bases; nucleotides not matched to a gene: 10. The CDR3 protein is CASSLKIGQGPFQYF. The CDR3 DNA follows: TGTGCCAGCAGTTTAAAAATCGGACAGGGGCCTTTTCAGTACTTC.

The V call is TRBV20-1, the J call TRBJ2-4, with TRBD1 identical over 7 bases. CDR1 is DFQATT, CDR2 SNEGSKA, per germline (reference sequence). The CDR3 is 13 residues long. Trimming took 7 bases from V and 5 from J; bases not matched to a gene: 8. This CDR3 is CSGTYGTENIQYF. DNA for the CDR3: TGCAGTGGTACCTATGGGACAGAAAACATTCAGTACTTC.

In its sample, this clonotype was seen many times. The V and J genes are TRBV20-1 and TRBJ2-5, with D uncertain. Trimming stripped 2 bases from V and 2 bases from J, with 18 bases between. Germline lookup yields CDR1 DFQATT and CDR2 SNEGSKA (reference sequence). The length of the CDR3 is 16 residues. CDR3 sequence reads: CSARPRSSNFQETQYF. In DNA form, the CDR3 reads TGCAGTGCTAGACCCCGGTCGAGTAATTTTCAAGAGACCCAGTACTTC.

This clonotype was seen more than once but under ten times. The genes are TRBV20-1 and TRBJ2-5, with TRBD2 as a possible D gene (5 bases). The CDR3 runs 14 residues. Germline V lookup: CDR1 DFQATT, CDR2 SNEGSKA (reference sequence). The V end was cut by 5 bases, the J end by 2 bases, with 15 bases between. The DNA for the CDR3 is TGCAGTGCTTACCGGGGTAGTGGGCAAGAGACCCAGTACTTC. Residues: CSAYRGSGQETQYF.